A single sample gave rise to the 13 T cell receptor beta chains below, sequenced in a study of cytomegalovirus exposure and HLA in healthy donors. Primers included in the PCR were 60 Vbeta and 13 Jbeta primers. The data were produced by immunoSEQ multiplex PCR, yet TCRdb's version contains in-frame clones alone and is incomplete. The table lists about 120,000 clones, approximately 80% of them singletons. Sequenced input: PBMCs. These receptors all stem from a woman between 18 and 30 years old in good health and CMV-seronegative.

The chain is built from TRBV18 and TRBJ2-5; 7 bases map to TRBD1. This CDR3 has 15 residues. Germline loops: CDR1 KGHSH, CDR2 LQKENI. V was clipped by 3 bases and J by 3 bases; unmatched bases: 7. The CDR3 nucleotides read TGTGCCAGCTCACCTCGACAGGGCCCAGAAGAGACCCAGTACTTC. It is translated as CASSPRQGPEETQYF.

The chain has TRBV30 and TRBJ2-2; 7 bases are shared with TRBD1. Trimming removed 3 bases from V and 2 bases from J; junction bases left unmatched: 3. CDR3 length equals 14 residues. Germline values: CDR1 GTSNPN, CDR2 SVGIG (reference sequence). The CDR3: CAWRWDSNTGELFF. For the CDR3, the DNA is TGTGCCTGGAGGTGGGACAGCAACACCGGGGAGCTGTTTTTT.

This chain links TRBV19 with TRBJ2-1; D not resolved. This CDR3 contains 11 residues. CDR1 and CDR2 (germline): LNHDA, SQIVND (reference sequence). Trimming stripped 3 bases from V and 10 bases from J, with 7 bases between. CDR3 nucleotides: TGTGCCAGTAGTATTTCTCGGGAGCAGTTCTTC. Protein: CASSISREQFF.

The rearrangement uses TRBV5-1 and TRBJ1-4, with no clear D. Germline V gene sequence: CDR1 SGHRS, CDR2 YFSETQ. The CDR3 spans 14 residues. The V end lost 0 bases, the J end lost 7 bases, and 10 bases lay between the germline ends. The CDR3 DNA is TGCGCCAGCAGCTTGGCCGCGGCAGCTGAAAAACTGTTTTTT. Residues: CASSLAAAAEKLFF.

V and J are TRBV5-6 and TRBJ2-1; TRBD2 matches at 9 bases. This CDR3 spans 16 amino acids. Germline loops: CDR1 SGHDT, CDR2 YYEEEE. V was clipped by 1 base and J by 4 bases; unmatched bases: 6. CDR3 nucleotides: TGTGCCAGCAGCTTGTTGGCGGGAGGGCGTTACAATGAGCAGTTCTTC. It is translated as CASSLLAGGRYNEQFF.

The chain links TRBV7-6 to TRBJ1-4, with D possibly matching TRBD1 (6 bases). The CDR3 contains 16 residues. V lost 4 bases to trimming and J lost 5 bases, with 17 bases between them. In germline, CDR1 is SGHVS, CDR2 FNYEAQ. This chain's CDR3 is CASSSGGQLKNEKLFF. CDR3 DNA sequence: TGTGCCAGCAGCTCCGGTGGACAGCTTAAAAATGAAAAACTGTTTTTT.

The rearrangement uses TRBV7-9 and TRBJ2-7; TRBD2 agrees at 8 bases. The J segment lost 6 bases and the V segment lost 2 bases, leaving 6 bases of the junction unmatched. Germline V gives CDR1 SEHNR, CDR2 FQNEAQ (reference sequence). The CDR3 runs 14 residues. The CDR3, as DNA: TGTGCCAGCAGCTTACCGGGAGGGATCGGCGAGCAGTACTTC. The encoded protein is CASSLPGGIGEQYF.

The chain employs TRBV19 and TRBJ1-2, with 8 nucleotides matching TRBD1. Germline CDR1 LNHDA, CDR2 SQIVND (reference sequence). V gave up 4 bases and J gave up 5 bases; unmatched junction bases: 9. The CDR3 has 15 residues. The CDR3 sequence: CASSTARTGQYGYTF. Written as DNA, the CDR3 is TGTGCCAGTAGTACCGCCCGGACAGGGCAGTATGGCTACACCTTC.

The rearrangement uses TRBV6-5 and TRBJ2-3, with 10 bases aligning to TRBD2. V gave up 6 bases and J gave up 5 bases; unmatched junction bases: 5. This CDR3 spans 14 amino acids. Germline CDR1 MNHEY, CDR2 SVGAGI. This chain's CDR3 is CASRLAGAIDTQYF. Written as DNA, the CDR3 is TGTGCCAGCAGGCTAGCGGGGGCGATAGATACGCAGTATTTT.

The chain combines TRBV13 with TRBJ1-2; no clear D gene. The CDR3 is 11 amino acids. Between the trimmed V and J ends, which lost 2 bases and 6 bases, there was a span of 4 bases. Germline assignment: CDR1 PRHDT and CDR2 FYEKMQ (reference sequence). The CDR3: CASSLYNGYTF. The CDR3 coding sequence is TGTGCCAGCAGCTTATACAATGGCTACACCTTC.

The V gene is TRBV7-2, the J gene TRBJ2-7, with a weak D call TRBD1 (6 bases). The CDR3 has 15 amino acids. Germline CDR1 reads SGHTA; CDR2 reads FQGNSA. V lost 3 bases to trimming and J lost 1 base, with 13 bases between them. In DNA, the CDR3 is TGTGCCAGCAGCTTTTCTGGGGGCTTATCCTACGAGCAGTACTTC. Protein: CASSFSGGLSYEQYF.

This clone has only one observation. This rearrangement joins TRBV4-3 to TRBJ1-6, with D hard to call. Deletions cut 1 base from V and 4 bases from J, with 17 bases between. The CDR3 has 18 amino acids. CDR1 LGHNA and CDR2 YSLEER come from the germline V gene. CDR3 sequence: CASSQARGKIGYNSPLHF. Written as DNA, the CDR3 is TGCGCCAGCAGCCAAGCCCGAGGGAAGATAGGTTATAATTCACCCCTCCACTTT.

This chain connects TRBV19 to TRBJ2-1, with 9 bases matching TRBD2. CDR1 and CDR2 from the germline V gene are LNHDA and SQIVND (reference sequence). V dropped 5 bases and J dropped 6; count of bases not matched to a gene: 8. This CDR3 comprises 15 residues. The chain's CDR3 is CASSARAGGGNEQFF. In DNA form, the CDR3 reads TGTGCCAGTAGTGCTCGCGCGGGAGGGGGCAATGAGCAGTTCTTC.